This note documents a single T cell receptor beta chain sequence. Trimming removed 0 bases at V and 7 bases at J, with 13 bases between. CDR3 size: 14 residues. Germline-derived CDR1 and CDR2 are SGHNT and YYREEE (reference sequence). Original analysis: Nucleated cell counts were estimated from reference gene primer amplification. The table came from immunoSEQ multiplex PCR; TCRdb's copy has only in-frame clones and leaves some out. That table gives V, J and clone size, and the DNA gave D and trimming. The data hold tens of thousands of clones, with roughly nine tenths observed a single time. The data were obtained in a study of blood T cell repertoires in COVID-19. Study overall: PBMCs, B-cell-depleted T cells, or T cells were the source of the cDNA or gDNA that made up the material.

Sequencing was performed on peripheral blood. The TCR comes from a human donor in a cohort sampled during active COVID-19. The gene calls are TRBV5-4 and TRBJ1-2, with unresolved D. The CDR3: CASSLGSSNAGYTF. CDR3 sequence (DNA): TGTGCCAGCAGCTTGGGGTCCTCTAACGCTGGCTACACCTTC.